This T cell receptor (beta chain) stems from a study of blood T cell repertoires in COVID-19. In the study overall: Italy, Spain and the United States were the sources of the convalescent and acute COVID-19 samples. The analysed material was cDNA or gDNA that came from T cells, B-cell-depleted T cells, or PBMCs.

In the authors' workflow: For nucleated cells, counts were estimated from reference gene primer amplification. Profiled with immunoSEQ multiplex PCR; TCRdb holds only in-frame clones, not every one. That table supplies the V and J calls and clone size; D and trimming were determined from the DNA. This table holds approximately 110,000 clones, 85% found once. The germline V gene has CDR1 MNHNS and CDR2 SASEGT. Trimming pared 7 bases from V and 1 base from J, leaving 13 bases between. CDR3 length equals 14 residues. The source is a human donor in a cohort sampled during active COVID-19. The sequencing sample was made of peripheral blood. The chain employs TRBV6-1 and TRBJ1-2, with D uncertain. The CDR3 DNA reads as TGTGCCAGCACCCCCGGGCGGGATAACTATGGCTACACCTTC. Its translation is CASTPGRDNYGYTF.